This TCR beta chain was profiled in a study of shared clonotypes between healthy human individuals. V gave up 5 bases and J gave up 0 bases, with 8 bases separating them. The V gene's germline CDR1 is SGHRS and CDR2 YFSETQ. The CDR3 spans 14 residues. Researchers sequenced unsorted PBMC DNA using ten immunoSEQ deep assay plates. The repertoire was sequenced with immunoSEQ multiplex PCR; TCRdb's copy has only in-frame clones and lacks some. The table shows around 430,000 clones, with 70% to 80% occurring only once. The receptor's source is a woman in her 40s in good health. Some clones in this sample may be carry-over from other donors' samples. Specimen: PBMCs. The chain carries TRBV5-1 and TRBJ2-2; a weak D match, TRBD1 (5 bases). As DNA, the CDR3 is TGCGCCAGCAGTTCGGACACGAACACCGGGGAGCTGTTTTTT. This sequence encodes CASSSDTNTGELFF. The full variable domain, in which reference TRBV5-1 and TRBJ2-2 provide the parts outside the CDR3, is KAGVTQTPRYLIKTRGQQVTLSCSPISGHRSVSWYQQTPGQGLQFLFEYFSETQRNKGNFPGRFSGRQFSNSRSEMNVSTLELGDSALYLCASSSDTNTGELFFGEGSRLTVL.